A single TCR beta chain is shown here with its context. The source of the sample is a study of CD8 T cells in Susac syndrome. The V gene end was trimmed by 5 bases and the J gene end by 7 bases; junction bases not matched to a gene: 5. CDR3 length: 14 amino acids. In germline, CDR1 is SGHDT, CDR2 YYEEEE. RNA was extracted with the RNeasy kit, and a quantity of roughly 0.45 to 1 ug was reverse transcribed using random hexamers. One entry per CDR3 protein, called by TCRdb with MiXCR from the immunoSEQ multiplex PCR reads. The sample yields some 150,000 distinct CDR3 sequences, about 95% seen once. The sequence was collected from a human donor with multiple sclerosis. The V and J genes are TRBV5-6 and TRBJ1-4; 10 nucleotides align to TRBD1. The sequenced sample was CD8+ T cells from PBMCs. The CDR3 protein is CASRRQGAREKLFF. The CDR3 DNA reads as TGTGCCAGCAGGAGACAGGGGGCGCGTGAAAAACTGTTTTTT.